The 12 T cell receptor beta chains below come from one sample, sequenced in a study of CD8 T cells in Susac syndrome (dated by TCRdb to 2018 to 2020). Libraries were built with the immunoSEQ multiplex PCR assay. RNA was extracted using the RNeasy kit, and roughly 0.45 to 1 microgram was reverse transcribed with random hexamers. TCRdb redid the processing of the public reads, applying fastp at Q25 and MiXCR, and retained in-frame beta chains. Records with the same CDR3 protein are collapsed into one entry carrying the most frequent genes and DNA. The sample yields approximately 230,000 distinct CDR3 sequences; about 93% were counted once. The ten largest clones take up less than 0.075% of the sample. The sequencing sample was made of CD4+ T cells from PBMCs. These TCRs come from a human donor with multiple sclerosis.

CDR3 coding DNA: TGTGCCAGCAGAGGGACAGGACGCAATCAGCCCCAGCATTTT. Encoded protein: CASRGTGRNQPQHF. The chain is built from TRBV2 and TRBJ1-5, with 8 bases that match TRBD1. V was pared by 6 bases and J by 2 bases, with 3 bases of the junction left unmatched. The CDR3 sequence is 14 residues long. The germline CDR1 and CDR2 sequences are SNHLY and FYNNEI.

CDR3 nucleotide sequence: TGCAGTGCTAGTGGCTCGGGACTAGCGGGGTTGCAAGATACGCAGTATTTT. Amino acid sequence: CSASGSGLAGLQDTQYF. V and J are TRBV20-1 and TRBJ2-3; 13 positions agree with TRBD2. The V and J ends lost 3 bases and 5 bases, in that order; junction bases with no gene match: 11. CDR1 is DFQATT and CDR2 is SNEGSKA in the germline V gene (reference sequence). The CDR3 has 17 residues.

The V call is TRBV24-1, the J call TRBJ2-7; D is possibly TRBD1 (6 bases). The CDR3 length is 14 residues. From germline, CDR1 is KGHDR and CDR2 SFDVKD. V shed 5 bases and J shed 2 bases, with 12 bases lying between them. The CDR3 is CATSGTVDPYEQYF. DNA for the CDR3: TGTGCCACCAGTGGGACAGTGGATCCCTACGAGCAGTACTTC.

The table lists this clonotype with a few counts. The rearrangement links TRBV2 to TRBJ1-2; tentatively, D is TRBD1 (5 bases). V dropped 0 bases and J dropped 8 bases, with 13 bases sitting between them. The germline V gene encodes CDR1 SNHLY and CDR2 FYNNEI. The CDR3 has 14 amino acids. The CDR3 spells CASSEALGQGGYTF. The CDR3 DNA reads TGTGCCAGCAGTGAAGCGCTGGGGCAGGGCGGCTACACCTTC.

On this clonotype: The junction shows a germline mismatch at one end, possibly a read error. This chain joins TRBV3-1 and TRBJ1-1; D possibly corresponds to TRBD1 (6 bases). The CDR3 spans 17 residues. Germline CDR1 and CDR2: LGHDT and YNNKEL (reference sequence). CDR3: CASSQDWWGGLNTEAFF. CDR3 sequence (DNA): TGTGCCAGCAGTCAAGATTGGTGGGGGGGCCTGAACACTGAAGCTTTCTTT.

Concerning this clonotype itself: An end of the junction does not agree with germline; a read error may underlie this. The rearrangement uses TRBV5-1 and TRBJ2-5; D is ambiguous. The CDR3 runs to 11 residues. The germline CDR1 and CDR2 sequences are SGHRS and YFSETQ. In DNA form, the CDR3 reads TGCGCCAGCAGCTCACAAGAGGCCCAGTACTTC. This gives the protein CASSSQEAQYF.

V and J are TRBV29-1 and TRBJ2-1, with D maybe TRBD1 (7 bases). The germline V gene has CDR1 SQVTM and CDR2 ANQGSEA. The CDR3 loop spans 13 amino acids. Between the trimmed V and J ends, which lost 7 bases and 4 bases, there was a span of 14 bases. The CDR3: CSGQAGQYNEQFF. In DNA form, the CDR3 reads TGCAGCGGACAGGCGGGACAGTACAATGAGCAGTTCTTC.

The CDR3 DNA sequence: TGCAGTGCTAGAAGGACTAGCGGGGGCAATGAGCAGTTCTTC. The encoded protein is CSARRTSGGNEQFF. The genes are TRBV20-1 and TRBJ2-1, with TRBD2 identical over 13 bases. The trim removed 2 bases at V and 6 bases at J, leaving 1 base unmatched. This CDR3 is 14 amino acids long. Germline V CDR1 and CDR2: DFQATT, SNEGSKA (reference sequence).

The chain is built from TRBV27 and TRBJ1-5, with D hard to call. Trimming took 5 bases from V and 5 from J, leaving 16 bases between them. The CDR3 length is 15 residues. Germline V CDR1 and CDR2: MNHEY, SMNVEV (reference sequence). This CDR3 is CASSLTWSTHQPQHF. The CDR3 DNA sequence: TGTGCCAGCAGTCTCACCTGGTCGACGCATCAGCCCCAGCATTTT.

V gene TRBV7-6 combines with J gene TRBJ1-6; tentatively, D is TRBD1 (6 bases). V shed 5 bases and J shed 8 bases, with 16 bases lying between them. Per germline, CDR1 SGHVS and CDR2 FNYEAQ. The CDR3 covers 15 residues. The CDR3 sequence: CASSIRSQGDSPLHF. The CDR3 DNA sequence: TGTGCCAGCAGCATCCGATCACAGGGAGATTCACCCCTCCACTTT.

The chain carries TRBV20-1 and TRBJ2-3; D call uncertain. V dropped 0 bases and J dropped 2 bases, with 6 bases sitting between them. The CDR3 is 13 amino acids. Germline V gene lookup returns CDR1 DFQATT and CDR2 SNEGSKA (reference sequence). The chain's CDR3 is CSAREGSTDTQYF. Here the CDR3 DNA reads TGCAGTGCTAGAGAGGGGTCCACAGATACGCAGTATTTT.

The chain has TRBV27 and TRBJ1-6, with D unresolved. The germline CDR1 and CDR2 sequences are MNHEY and SMNVEV (reference sequence). The V and J ends lost 7 bases and 10 bases respectively, with 14 bases between them. The CDR3 covers 13 residues. The CDR3 is CASTGYPGSPLHF. CDR3 bases: TGTGCCAGCACAGGCTACCCGGGGTCACCCCTCCACTTT.